The next 9 T cell receptor beta chains were all read from a single sample in a study of shared clonotypes between healthy human individuals. Assay used: immunoSEQ multiplex PCR; TCRdb lists only in-frame clones, some missing. This sample has roughly 1.5 million clones, with 98% found just once. Specimen: naive CD4+ T cells sorted from blood. The subset denotes: CD45RA+ positively selected. Source of these receptors: a man between 25 and 39 years old in good health.

The V and J genes are TRBV18 and TRBJ1-1, with D hard to call. From germline, CDR1 is KGHSH and CDR2 LQKENI. Trimming stripped 3 bases from V and 1 base from J, with 9 bases between. The CDR3 is made up of 14 amino acids. The CDR3 loop is CASSPQRENTEAFF. The CDR3 DNA reads TGTGCCAGCTCACCTCAGCGGGAGAACACTGAAGCTTTCTTT.

This chain uses TRBV7-9 with TRBJ2-4, with D unresolved. The CDR3 is made up of 14 amino acids. Trimming took 4 bases from V and 0 from J, leaving 7 bases between them. Germline CDR1 is SEHNR and CDR2 is FQNEAQ (reference sequence). The CDR3 reads CASSSHIAKNIQYF. The CDR3 nucleotides read TGTGCCAGCAGCTCGCACATAGCCAAAAACATTCAGTACTTC. The full variable domain, rest sourced from reference TRBV7-9 and TRBJ2-4, is DTGVSQNPRHKITKRGQNVTFRCDPISEHNRLYWYRQTLGQGPEFLTYFQNEAQLEKSRLLSDRFSAERPKGSFSTLEIQRTEQGDSAMYLCASSSHIAKNIQYFGAGTRLSVL.

With regard to this clone: The same CDR3 arises from other DNA sequences in this sample as well. The V and J genes are TRBV5-4 and TRBJ2-7; 8 nucleotides match TRBD1. V lost 1 base, J lost 1 base, and 1 base stayed unmatched. CDR1 and CDR2 (germline): SGHNT, YYREEE (reference sequence). The CDR3 is 14 amino acids. This CDR3 is CASSLRTGSYEQYF. In nucleotides, the CDR3 is TGTGCCAGCAGCTTGCGGACAGGGTCCTACGAGCAGTACTTC.

The chain carries TRBV5-1 and TRBJ2-5, with TRBD2 matching over 11 bases. The V and J ends lost 4 bases and 5 bases, in that order; junction bases with no gene match: 7. Per germline, CDR1 SGHRS and CDR2 YFSETQ. The CDR3 has 15 residues. The CDR3 DNA reads TGCGCCAGCAGCCCCGGGACTAGCGGAGGGGAGACCCAGTACTTC. Its protein product is CASSPGTSGGETQYF.

This chain uses TRBV18 with TRBJ2-3; D possibly uses TRBD1 or TRBD2 (5 bases each). Germline V lookup: CDR1 KGHSH, CDR2 LQKENI. With 4 bases removed from V and 6 bases from J, the gap between germline ends came to 11 bases. CDR3 length: 13 residues. CDR3 bases: TGTGCCAGCTCACAGCAGGGAGCGGATACGCAGTATTTT. Translated: CASSQQGADTQYF.

The chain has TRBV7-3 and TRBJ2-3, with TRBD2 matching 9 bases. The trim removed 5 bases at V and 3 bases at J, leaving 6 bases unmatched. Germline assignment: CDR1 SGHTA and CDR2 FQGTGA. The CDR3 runs 15 residues. The CDR3 is CASSQGTSRTDTQYF. The CDR3 DNA is TGTGCCAGCAGCCAAGGGACTAGCAGAACAGATACGCAGTATTTT.

V gene TRBV11-2 combines with J gene TRBJ2-7, with D perhaps TRBD2 (6 bases). The CDR3 contains 17 residues. Germline CDR1 and CDR2: SGHAT and FQNNGV. V was cut by 0 bases and J by 3 bases, with 18 bases left in between. This CDR3 reads CASSLDLSFGGFYEQYF. The CDR3 DNA reads TGTGCCAGCAGCTTAGATCTTTCTTTTGGGGGGTTCTACGAGCAGTACTTC.

Turning to this clone: Additional DNA sequences in this sample encode the identical CDR3. The V and J genes are TRBV5-1 and TRBJ2-7; D unclear. This CDR3 region has 12 residues. With 4 bases removed from V and 2 bases from J, the gap between germline ends came to 7 bases. Per the germline V gene, CDR1 is SGHRS and CDR2 is YFSETQ. The CDR3 DNA sequence: TGCGCCAGCAGCAGCCGGACCTACGAGCAGTACTTC. Translated: CASSSRTYEQYF.

The chain has TRBV7-6 and TRBJ2-5; D may match TRBD1 or TRBD2 (5 bases each). CDR1 is SGHVS and CDR2 is FNYEAQ in the germline V gene. This CDR3 spans 15 amino acids. V was pared by 5 bases and J by 1 base, with 14 bases between. CDR3 protein: CASSPRSGPQETQYF. The CDR3 DNA sequence: TGTGCCAGCAGCCCTCGTTCGGGACCCCAAGAGACCCAGTACTTC. Full variable domain (rest looked up from reference TRBV7-6 and TRBJ2-5): GAGVSQSPRYKVTKRGQDVALRCDPISGHVSLYWYRQALGQGPEFLTYFNYEAQQDKSGLPNDRFSAERPEGSISTLTIQRTEQRDSAMYRCASSPRSGPQETQYFGPGTRLLVL.